This T cell receptor beta chain was sequenced during a study of beta chain features in type 1 diabetes. Study details: The number of sorted cells examined across all samples was under 140,000,000. Study conclusions and caveats: These data did not resolve whether HLA type affects TCRB rearrangement. Type 1 diabetes patients showed a moderate but significant shortening of TCRB CDR3s in all four CD4+ subsets.

Sorting based on CD45RO/CCR7/CD25/CD127/CD95/CD27 separated CD4+ naive, central memory, regulatory and stem cell-like memory cells. The CDR3 loop spans 12 amino acids. In germline, CDR1 is SGHNT, CDR2 YYREEE (reference sequence). V lost 2 bases, J lost 14 bases, and 14 bases lay in between. The whole isolated RNA underwent reverse transcription, so sequencing captured expressed TCRB transcripts. Clones were read by immunoSEQ multiplex PCR, and TCRdb kept only the in-frame ones, dropping some. The sample consists of fewer than 350,000 clones, 15% of them appearing once. This clone was recorded a few times. Its cognate antigen is unknown.

The sequence came from a young man with type 1 diabetes. Sequenced input: naive CD4+ T cells from blood. The chain recombines TRBV5-4 with TRBJ2-1, with a weak D call TRBD2 (5 bases). The CDR3 DNA reads as TGTGCCAGCAGCTTCGGTGTCCAGGAGGAGTTCTTC. It translates to CASSFGVQEEFF.